This TCR beta chain was observed in a study of T cell repertoires in cytomegalovirus infection. Turning to the study itself: Recently identified HLA-C-restricted CMV epitopes were used, and well-studied HLA-B-restricted CMV epitopes were used as well.

Findings of the study overall: Within the response measured ex vivo, HLA-C-restricted CMV-specific TCR beta clonotypes were dominant.

In regard to this clonotype: Antigen unknown.

TCRdb processed the reads anew with MiXCR; each CDR3 protein has one entry. The sample contains 200,000 to 250,000 distinct CDR3 sequences, approximately 40% of which appear only once. Specimen: CD8+ T cells from cultured PBMCs, collected from culture after CMV antigen stimulation. The clonotype originates from a human donor in good health (CMV status not recorded). Some clones in this sample may be carry-over from other donors' samples.

The CDR3 sequence: CASSPGGGSYEQYF. Here the CDR3 DNA reads TGTGCCAGCAGTCCTGGTGGTGGGTCCTACGAGCAGTACTTC. This chain uses TRBV27 with TRBJ2-7; no clear D. The V end was cut by 5 bases, the J end by 1 base, with 12 bases between. Germline CDR1 MNHEY, CDR2 SMNVEV (reference sequence). The CDR3 spans 14 residues.